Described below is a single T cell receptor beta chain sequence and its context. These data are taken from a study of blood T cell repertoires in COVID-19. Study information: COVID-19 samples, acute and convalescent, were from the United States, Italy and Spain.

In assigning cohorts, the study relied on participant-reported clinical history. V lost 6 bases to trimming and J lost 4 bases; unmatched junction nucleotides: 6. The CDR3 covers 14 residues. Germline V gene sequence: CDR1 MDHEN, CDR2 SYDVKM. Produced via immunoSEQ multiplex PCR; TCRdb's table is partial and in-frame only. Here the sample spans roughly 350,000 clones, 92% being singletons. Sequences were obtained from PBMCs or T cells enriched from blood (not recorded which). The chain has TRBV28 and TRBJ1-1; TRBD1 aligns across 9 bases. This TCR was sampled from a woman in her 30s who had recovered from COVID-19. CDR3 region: CASRPGQGTTEAFF. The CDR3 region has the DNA TGTGCCAGCAGACCGGGACAGGGAACCACTGAAGCTTTCTTT.